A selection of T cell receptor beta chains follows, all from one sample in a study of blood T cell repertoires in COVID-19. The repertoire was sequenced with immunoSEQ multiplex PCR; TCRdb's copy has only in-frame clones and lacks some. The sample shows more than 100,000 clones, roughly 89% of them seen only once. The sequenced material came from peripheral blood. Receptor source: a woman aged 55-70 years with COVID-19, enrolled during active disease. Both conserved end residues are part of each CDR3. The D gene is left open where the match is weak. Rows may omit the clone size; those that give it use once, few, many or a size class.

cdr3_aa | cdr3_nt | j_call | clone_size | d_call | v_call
CASSPRGSGELFF | TGTGCCAGCAGCCCCAGGGGATCCGGGGAGCTGTTTTTT | TRBJ2-2 | NA | NA | TRBV7-9
CARSPIDRAGHGPQHF | TGTGCCAGAAGCCCGATCGACAGGGCTGGGCATGGGCCCCAGCATTTT | TRBJ1-5 | NA | TRBD1 | TRBV5-3
CASSQVGGRTSNQPQHF | TGTGCCAGCAGCCAAGTCGGGGGACGGACTAGCAATCAGCCCCAGCATTTT | TRBJ1-5 | NA | NA | TRBV3-1/TRBV3-2
CASSYSGQEDYTF | TGTGCCAGCAGCTACTCGGGACAGGAGGATTACACCTTC | TRBJ1-2 | NA | TRBD1 | TRBV7-9
CASSLAPRGPGYGYTF | TGTGCCAGCAGCTTAGCCCCCAGGGGACCAGGCTATGGCTACACCTTC | TRBJ1-2 | once | NA | TRBV7-9
CATSDSGGGAPNEQFF | TGTGCCACCAGTGATAGTGGCGGGGGGGCCCCCAATGAGCAGTTCTTC | TRBJ2-1 | NA | TRBD2 | TRBV24-1
CASTNLYQETQYF | TGTGCCAGCACTAACTTGTACCAAGAGACCCAGTACTTC | TRBJ2-5 | NA | NA | TRBV6-5
CASSPDRGLRSYTF | TGCGCCAGCAGCCCTGATAGGGGGCTACGCAGCTACACCTTC | TRBJ1-2 | NA | TRBD1 | TRBV4-3
CASSLGQYNSPLHF | TGTGCCAGCAGCCTGGGACAGTATAATTCACCCCTCCACTTT | TRBJ1-6 | NA | TRBD1 | TRBV28
CASSLGTTEAFF | TGTGCCAGCAGCCTCGGGACAACTGAAGCTTTCTTT | TRBJ1-1 | NA | NA | TRBV7-9
CASSLVRGDEQFF | TGTGCCAGCAGCTTAGTCCGCGGGGATGAGCAGTTCTTC | TRBJ2-1 | NA | NA | TRBV7-6
CASSKDRGPTQETQYF | TGTGCCAGCAGCAAGGACAGGGGCCCGACGCAGGAGACCCAGTACTTC | TRBJ2-5 | NA | TRBD1 | TRBV7-9
CASSYGGNQPQHF | TGTGCCAGCAGTTACGGGGGGAATCAGCCCCAGCATTTT | TRBJ1-5 | NA | NA | TRBV6-5
CASSLAGTGSRKGKLFF | TGTGCCAGCAGTCTAGCGGGGACGGGGTCTCGAAAGGGGAAGCTGTTTTTT | TRBJ2-2 | NA | TRBD2 | TRBV7-2
CASKSGAARETQYF | TGTGCCAGCAAATCAGGGGCCGCGAGGGAGACCCAGTACTTC | TRBJ2-5 | NA | NA | TRBV2
CASSPRGSSYNSPLHF | TGTGCCAGCAGCCCCAGGGGCAGCTCCTATAATTCACCCCTCCACTTT | TRBJ1-6 | NA | NA | TRBV3-1/TRBV3-2
CASSLMSLIDEQFF | TGTGCCAGCTCCCTAATGTCTTTGATCGATGAGCAGTTCTTC | TRBJ2-1 | NA | NA | TRBV11-2
CASSTTGQLTTNYGYTF | TGTGCCAGCAGTACGACGGGACAGCTTACCACTAACTATGGCTACACCTTC | TRBJ1-2 | NA | TRBD1 | TRBV6-2/TRBV6-3
CASSERGTGALGMNIQYF | TGTGCCAGCAGTGAAAGGGGGACAGGGGCTCTAGGGATGAACATTCAGTACTTC | TRBJ2-4 | NA | TRBD1 | TRBV6-1
CASSPDRVGQYEQYF | TGTGCCAGCAGCCCAGACAGGGTGGGGCAGTACGAGCAGTACTTC | TRBJ2-7 | NA | TRBD1 | TRBV9
CATSTGDQPQHF | TGTGCCACCTCGACAGGGGATCAGCCCCAGCATTTT | TRBJ1-5 | NA | TRBD1 | TRBV10-3
CAISVDSNEQFF | TGTGCCATCAGTGTTGATAGCAATGAGCAGTTCTTC | TRBJ2-1 | few | NA | TRBV10-3
CASSHGTNVLTF | TGCGCCAGCAGCCACGGGACCAACGTCCTGACTTTC | TRBJ2-6 | NA | NA | TRBV4-3
CAGGQGATGANVLTF | TGTGCCGGTGGACAGGGGGCGACTGGGGCCAACGTCCTGACTTTC | TRBJ2-6 | NA | TRBD1 | TRBV2
CASSPTVSNTEAFF | TGTGCCAGCTCACCGACAGTCTCGAACACTGAAGCTTTCTTT | TRBJ1-1 | NA | NA | TRBV18
CSVARISEAFF | TGCAGCGTTGCCAGAATCAGTGAAGCTTTCTTT | TRBJ1-1 | NA | NA | TRBV29-1
CASSLVAEYSGNTIYF | TGTGCCAGCAGCTTAGTGGCGGAATACTCTGGAAACACCATATATTTT | TRBJ1-3 | once | NA | TRBV7-2
CAWDITSGANVLTF | TGTGCCTGGGACATCACCTCTGGGGCCAACGTCCTGACTTTC | TRBJ2-6 | NA | NA | TRBV30
CASSTTGKYTEAFF | TGTGCCAGCAGCACCACAGGGAAATACACTGAAGCTTTCTTT | TRBJ1-1 | NA | NA | TRBV3-1/TRBV3-2
CASSALTGGDYNEQFF | TGTGCCAGCAGCGCCCTGACAGGGGGCGACTACAATGAGCAGTTCTTC | TRBJ2-1 | NA | TRBD1 | TRBV9
CASSFGTDTETQYF | TGCGCCAGCAGCTTCGGCACAGATACTGAGACCCAGTACTTC | TRBJ2-5 | NA | NA | TRBV5-1
CASSVQGNQPQHF | TGTGCCAGCAGCGTACAGGGGAATCAGCCCCAGCATTTT | TRBJ1-5 | NA | TRBD1 | TRBV5-4
CASSFPTGGNEQFF | TGTGCCAGCAGTTTCCCGACAGGAGGAAATGAGCAGTTCTTC | TRBJ2-1 | once | NA | TRBV6-2/TRBV6-3
CASSPANRQIKSYNSPLHF | TGTGCCAGCTCACCAGCCAACAGACAGATTAAGTCCTATAATTCACCCCTCCACTTT | TRBJ1-6 | NA | NA | TRBV18
CASSRTGSGYTF | TGTGCCAGTAGTAGAACAGGTTCTGGCTACACCTTC | TRBJ1-2 | NA | NA | TRBV19
CASSLAPTHTDTQYF | TGTGCCAGCAGCTTGGCGCCTACGCACACAGATACGCAGTATTTT | TRBJ2-3 | NA | NA | TRBV5-4
CASSDRLDYEQYF | TGTGCCAGCAGCGACAGACTTGATTACGAGCAGTACTTC | TRBJ2-7 | NA | NA | TRBV5-4
CASSYTGMSSGNTIYF | TGTGCCAGCAGTTATACCGGGATGAGCTCTGGAAACACCATATATTTT | TRBJ1-3 | NA | NA | TRBV6-2/TRBV6-3
CASSLVGTAEAFF | TGTGCCAGCAGCTTAGTTGGGACAGCAGAAGCTTTCTTT | TRBJ1-1 | NA | TRBD1 | TRBV7-8
CASSQGDSPNTGELFF | TGTGCCAGCAGCCAAGGGGACAGCCCGAACACCGGGGAGCTGTTTTTT | TRBJ2-2 | few | TRBD1 | TRBV4-2
CSVRQDTSNTEAFF | TGCAGCGTTAGACAAGATACCTCGAACACTGAAGCTTTCTTT | TRBJ1-1 | NA | NA | TRBV29-1
CAWDDRTGGNQPQHF | TGTGCCTGGGACGACCGGACAGGGGGGAATCAGCCCCAGCATTTT | TRBJ1-5 | NA | TRBD1 | TRBV30